These 27 T cell receptor beta chains share one sample of origin, sequenced in a study of identical twins. One entry per CDR3 protein results from TCRdb running MiXCR on the 5' RACE reads. Among fewer than 500,000 distinct CDR3 sequences listed, around 24% were seen once. These data were likewise used in another study, on T cells expressing NK-cell markers.

The sequencing input was CD4+ T cells sorted from blood. All receptors derive from a woman aged 18 to 35 in good health.

This clonotype was seen more than once but under ten times. The rearrangement uses TRBV15 and TRBJ2-7; D is unclear. V lost 0 bases and J lost 3, with 9 bases in between. There are 14 residues in the CDR3. CDR1 is LNHNV and CDR2 is YYDKDF in the germline V gene (reference sequence). As DNA, the CDR3 is TGTGCCACCAGCAGAGAACAAACCCGCTACGAGCAGTACTTC. Translating it yields CATSREQTRYEQYF. Supplemented by reference TRBV15 and TRBJ2-7, the full variable domain reads DAMVIQNPRYQVTQFGKPVTLSCSQTLNHNVMYWYQQKSSQAPKLLFHYYDKDFNNEADTPDNFQSRRPNTSFCFLDIRSPGLGDTAMYLCATSREQTRYEQYFGPGTRLTVT.

The V and J genes are TRBV20-1 and TRBJ2-5; TRBD2 agrees at 8 bases. Germline CDR1 is DFQATT and CDR2 is SNEGSKA (reference sequence). V trimming: 6 bases; J trimming: 5 bases; junction bases outside the gene matches: 8. The CDR3 runs 13 residues. The chain's CDR3 is CSAPGGAVETQYF. The CDR3 region has the DNA TGCAGTGCGCCCGGGGGGGCAGTCGAGACCCAGTACTTC.

This clonotype was seen a few times. The chain is built from TRBV5-1 and TRBJ2-1; 8 bases align to TRBD2. The CDR3 consists of 18 residues. J was trimmed by 4 bases and V by 3 bases; bases with no gene match: 15. The germline V gene encodes CDR1 SGHRS and CDR2 YFSETQ. The CDR3 protein is CASSSSTSVTRGYNEQFF. The CDR3 nucleotides are TGCGCCAGCAGCTCCTCGACTAGCGTCACAAGGGGTTACAATGAGCAGTTCTTC.

This clonotype was detected only a few times. The chain recombines TRBV7-2 with TRBJ2-3; 7 nucleotides align to TRBD1. This CDR3 spans 15 amino acids. In germline, CDR1 is SGHTA, CDR2 FQGNSA. J was trimmed by 1 base and V by 4 bases; bases with no gene match: 5. CDR3 nucleotides: TGTGCCAGCAGCTGGGGTACAGGGGGCACAGATACGCAGTATTTT. This codes for CASSWGTGGTDTQYF.

This clonotype was detected only a few times. The rearrangement joins TRBV7-8 to TRBJ2-7; either TRBD1 or TRBD2 may fit D (5 bases each). Trimming took 1 base from V and 5 from J, leaving 12 bases between them. The CDR3 sequence is 14 residues long. CDR1 SGHVS and CDR2 FQNEAQ come from the germline V gene. The CDR3 protein is CASSLEPVGHEQYF. As DNA, the CDR3 is TGTGCCAGCAGCTTAGAGCCCGTGGGACACGAGCAGTACTTC.

This chain links TRBV20-1 with TRBJ2-2; 7 bases align to TRBD2. This CDR3 region has 15 residues. With 2 bases clipped from V and 5 bases from J, the junction kept 8 bases outside the gene matches. Looked up from germline, CDR1 is DFQATT and CDR2 is SNEGSKA (reference sequence). CDR3 nucleotides: TGCAGTGCTAGAAAGGGCGGGAGCGGGACCGGGGAGCTGTTTTTT. This codes for CSARKGGSGTGELFF.

This clonotype occurred a few times. CDR3 DNA sequence: TGCGCCAGCAGCTTGGATCGACAGTGGGAGCTGTTTTTT. Translated, it gives CASSLDRQWELFF. The V and J genes are TRBV5-1 and TRBJ2-2; tentative D call: TRBD1 (5 bases). The germline gives CDR1 SGHRS, CDR2 YFSETQ. V lost 0 bases to trimming and J lost 9 bases, with 9 bases between them. This CDR3 is built from 13 residues.

V usage is TRBV19 and J usage is TRBJ2-7; 8 nucleotides line up with TRBD1. Germline loops: CDR1 LNHDA, CDR2 SQIVND (reference sequence). Trimming took 9 bases from V and 4 from J; bases not matched to a gene: 11. This CDR3 has 14 amino acids. CDR3 region: CASLDPGTGYEQYF. In DNA, the CDR3 is TGTGCCAGCCTTGATCCCGGGACAGGATACGAGCAGTACTTC.

The CDR3 loop reads CASSLNPQGSHEQYF. As DNA, the CDR3 is TGCGCCAGCAGCTTAAACCCCCAGGGAAGCCACGAGCAGTACTTC. This chain connects TRBV5-1 to TRBJ2-7, with D perhaps matching TRBD1 (5 bases). V was shortened by 2 bases and J by 5 bases, with 17 bases between the two germline ends. Germline values: CDR1 SGHRS, CDR2 YFSETQ. This CDR3 contains 15 residues.

This clonotype showed up many times. The V and J genes are TRBV4-2 and TRBJ1-5, with D uncertain. V lost 0 bases and J 9 bases, leaving 18 bases between the germline ends. Looked up from germline, CDR1 is LGHNA and CDR2 is YNFKEQ. The CDR3 is 16 amino acids. This CDR3 is CASSQDGQSLYRPQHF. The CDR3, as DNA: TGTGCCAGCAGCCAAGATGGGCAGTCGCTGTATCGGCCCCAGCATTTT.

The chain joins TRBV3-1 to TRBJ2-1; D ambiguous. The V and J ends lost 2 bases and 1 base respectively, with 15 bases between them. The CDR3 is 17 residues long. Germline V gene lookup returns CDR1 LGHDT and CDR2 YNNKEL (reference sequence). CDR3 bases: TGTGCCAGCAGCCAATTTGGGTCCTTTGATTCCTACAATGAGCAGTTCTTC. This codes for CASSQFGSFDSYNEQFF.

This clonotype was counted between two and nine times. The chain joins TRBV6-1 to TRBJ2-7; D perhaps matches TRBD2 (5 bases). V was pared by 7 bases and J by 1 base, with 11 bases between. The CDR3 has 13 residues. CDR1 is MNHNS and CDR2 is SASEGT in the germline V gene. Here the CDR3 reads CASNRGRSYEQYF. CDR3 in DNA: TGTGCCAGCAATCGGGGTCGATCCTACGAGCAGTACTTC.

The V gene is TRBV7-2, the J gene TRBJ2-7, with D perhaps matching TRBD1 (5 bases). Germline V gene lookup returns CDR1 SGHTA and CDR2 FQGNSA. V lost 5 bases to trimming and J lost 2 bases, with 16 bases between them. CDR3 size: 15 residues. DNA of the CDR3: TGTGCCAGCAGCACACCGGCAGGGAACACCTACGAGCAGTACTTC. This codes for CASSTPAGNTYEQYF.

This clonotype appeared a few times. The V and J genes are TRBV6-6 and TRBJ2-5; D may be TRBD2 (5 bases). This CDR3 has 13 amino acids. Germline V gene sequence: CDR1 MNHNY, CDR2 SVGAGI (reference sequence). Trimming shortened V by 2 bases and J by 4 bases, and 8 bases separated the two germline ends. CDR3 nucleotides: TGTGCCAGCAGTTACGTGGCGGGAGAGACCCAGTACTTC. It translates to CASSYVAGETQYF.

V usage is TRBV20-1 and J usage is TRBJ2-3; 7 nucleotides match TRBD2. V gave up 6 bases and J gave up 3 bases; unmatched junction bases: 6. This CDR3 contains 13 residues. Per the germline V gene, CDR1 is DFQATT and CDR2 is SNEGSKA (reference sequence). The CDR3 DNA follows: TGCAGTGCCCCGGGAGGCGGGACAGATACGCAGTATTTT. Translated, it gives CSAPGGGTDTQYF.

There are a few counts of this clonotype. This rearrangement joins TRBV5-1 to TRBJ2-7; 10 nucleotides line up with TRBD2. This CDR3 spans 14 amino acids. Germline assignment: CDR1 SGHRS and CDR2 YFSETQ. V was clipped by 4 bases and J by 5 bases; unmatched bases: 6. The CDR3 protein is CASSTIAGGHEQYF. The CDR3 nucleotides read TGCGCCAGCAGCACAATAGCGGGGGGCCACGAGCAGTACTTC.

This CDR3 reads CASSPGLMRGNNEQFF. The CDR3 nucleotides read TGTGCCAGCTCACCAGGTTTGATGCGGGGTAACAATGAGCAGTTCTTC. The gene calls are TRBV18 and TRBJ2-1; D may be TRBD2 (6 bases). This CDR3 has 16 residues. The germline gives CDR1 KGHSH, CDR2 LQKENI. V lost 2 bases, J lost 5 bases, and 16 bases lay in between.

This clonotype was seen a few times. This sequence joins TRBV4-1 and TRBJ2-1, with TRBD2 identical over 8 bases. The CDR3 spans 15 residues. Germline V gene lookup returns CDR1 MGHRA and CDR2 YSYEKL. Trimming at V came to 1 base and at J to 7 bases, leaving 6 bases not matched to a gene. The DNA for the CDR3 is TGCGCCAGCAGCCAAGCGGGACTAGGCAGGAATGAGCAGTTCTTC. Amino acids: CASSQAGLGRNEQFF.

This clonotype was detected only once. The chain joins TRBV6-5 to TRBJ1-5; 8 nucleotides align to TRBD1. The CDR3 has 14 residues. The V gene end was trimmed by 5 bases and the J gene end by 6 bases; junction bases not matched to a gene: 6. The germline gives CDR1 MNHEY, CDR2 SVGAGI. The CDR3: CASSIQGGGQPQHF. Here the CDR3 DNA reads TGTGCCAGCAGTATACAGGGGGGCGGTCAGCCCCAGCATTTT.

This clonotype has a handful of counts. This chain joins TRBV5-5 and TRBJ2-1; D not certain. CDR3 length: 14 amino acids. Per the germline V gene, CDR1 is SGHKS and CDR2 is YYEKEE (reference sequence). Trimming removed 2 bases from V and 5 bases from J, with 11 bases in between. The CDR3 nucleotides read TGTGCCAGCAGCTTCAGGCCTCAAAACAATGAGCAGTTCTTC. As protein: CASSFRPQNNEQFF. Drawing the rest from reference TRBV5-5 and TRBJ2-1, the complete variable domain is DAGVTQSPTHLIKTRGQQVTLRCSPISGHKSVSWYQQVLGQGPQFIFQYYEKEERGRGNFPDRFSARQFPNYSSELNVNALLLGDSALYLCASSFRPQNNEQFFGPGTRLTVL.

This clonotype was seen more than once but under ten times. The chain is built from TRBV5-1 and TRBJ1-1, with 7 nucleotides matching TRBD1. Germline CDR1 and CDR2: SGHRS and YFSETQ. V shed 4 bases and J 0 bases; nucleotides not matched to a gene: 6. This CDR3 is built from 15 residues. Written as DNA, the CDR3 is TGCGCCAGCAGCCTAGGGACAGTCATGAACACTGAAGCTTTCTTT. Translation gives CASSLGTVMNTEAFF.

V gene TRBV7-3 combines with J gene TRBJ1-1; no clear D gene. V gave up 1 base and J gave up 0 bases, with 3 bases separating them. From germline, CDR1 is SGHTA and CDR2 FQGTGA. The CDR3 is made up of 13 amino acids. In DNA, the CDR3 is TGTGCCAGCAGCTTAATGGTGAACACTGAAGCTTTCTTT. This codes for CASSLMVNTEAFF.

This clonotype was counted between two and nine times. The V call is TRBV5-4, the J call TRBJ1-2; tentatively, D is TRBD1 (5 bases). The CDR3 has 12 residues. CDR1 is SGHNT and CDR2 is YYREEE in the germline V gene (reference sequence). Trimming took 0 bases from V and 7 from J, leaving 7 bases between them. CDR3 DNA: TGTGCCAGCAGCTTGGTAGGGACTGGCTACACCTTC. It is translated as CASSLVGTGYTF.

The chain is built from TRBV6-2 or TRBV6-3 and TRBJ1-1, with 11 positions matching TRBD1. V shed 7 bases and J 4 bases; nucleotides not matched to a gene: 2. The CDR3 has 13 residues. Germline values: CDR1 MNHEY, CDR2 SVGEGT. This CDR3 is CASKGTGGTEAFF. The CDR3 DNA sequence: TGTGCCAGCAAGGGGACAGGGGGCACTGAAGCTTTCTTT.

The chain links TRBV21-1 to TRBJ2-2. TRBV21-1 has pseudogene status. This CDR3 comprises 11 residues. CDR3 sequence (DNA): TGTGCCAGCAGCAAGGATGGGGAGCTGTTTTTT. It translates to CASSKDGELFF.

Only a few counts were recorded for this clonotype. V and J are TRBV20-1 and TRBJ2-5, with D possibly being TRBD2 (7 bases). V shed 5 bases and J shed 4 bases, with 14 bases lying between them. The CDR3 loop spans 13 amino acids. Germline V gene data show CDR1 as DFQATT and CDR2 as SNEGSKA (reference sequence). This CDR3 is CSAFTGRGETQYF. The CDR3 DNA sequence: TGCAGTGCTTTCACAGGGAGGGGAGAGACCCAGTACTTC.

This clonotype was counted ten times or more. The J gene is TRBJ1-1, the V gene TRBV9; D ambiguous. This CDR3 is 13 amino acids long. The ends were cut back, 2 bases at V and 1 base at J, with 6 bases in the middle. Germline V gene data show CDR1 as SGDLS and CDR2 as YYNGEE. CDR3 nucleotides: TGTGCCAGCAGCGTTATCCCGAACACTGAAGCTTTCTTT. This gives the protein CASSVIPNTEAFF.